This entry is about one T cell receptor (beta chain). What it binds is unknown. Sequencing used immunoSEQ multiplex PCR; TCRdb keeps in-frame clones, though not all of them. This table has some 95,000 clones, 70% to 90% appearing once. CDR3 length: 16 residues. The source of the sample is a study of OX40 agonist ivuxolimab in advanced cancers. Study-wide results and limits: Low normalized T-cell clonal expansion also characterized some of the nonresponders. The study found that CD8+ T cells averaged more expanded clones than CD4+. By week 6 at 0.1 to 3.0 mg/kg, blood CD4+ and CD8+ T cells had expanded clonally.

The input for sequencing was CD4+ or CD8+ T cells sorted from blood, taken in a trial of the OX40 agonist ivuxolimab. The chain joins TRBV7-5 to TRBJ2-7; the table's D call, TRBD2, has no DNA check behind it. TRBV7-5 constitutes a pseudogene. The TCR originated in an adult with an advanced solid tumor such as melanoma, head and neck, liver or kidney cancer. Here the CDR3 reads CVRSPPPFLPRDEQYF. The CDR3 DNA reads TGTGTCAGAAGCCCGCCCCCTTTCCTCCCACGGGACGAGCAGTACTTC.